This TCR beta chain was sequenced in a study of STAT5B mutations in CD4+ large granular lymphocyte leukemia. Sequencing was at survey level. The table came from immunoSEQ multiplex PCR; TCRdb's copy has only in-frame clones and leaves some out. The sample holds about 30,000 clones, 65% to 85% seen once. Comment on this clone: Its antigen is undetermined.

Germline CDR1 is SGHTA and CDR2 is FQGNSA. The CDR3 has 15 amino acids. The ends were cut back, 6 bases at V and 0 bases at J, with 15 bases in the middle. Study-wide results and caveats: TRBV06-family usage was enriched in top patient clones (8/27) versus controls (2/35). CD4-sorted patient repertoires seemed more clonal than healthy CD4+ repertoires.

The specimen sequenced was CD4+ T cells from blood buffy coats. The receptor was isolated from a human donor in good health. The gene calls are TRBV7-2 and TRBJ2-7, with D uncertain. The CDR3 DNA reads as TGTGCCAGCAGTTGGGTGGGTGGTAGCTCCTACGAGCAGTACTTC. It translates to CASSWVGGSSYEQYF.